This T cell receptor (beta chain) was retrieved from a study of Tregs in tolerant kidney transplant recipients. Data came from immunoSEQ multiplex PCR; TCRdb stores just in-frame clones and leaves some out. The data contain about 110,000 clones, 90% of them singletons. The CDR3 covers 15 residues. V was clipped by 0 bases and J by 2 bases, with 11 bases between them. CDR1 is SGHRS and CDR2 is YFSETQ in the germline V gene. The TCR was taken from a human donor who received a combined kidney and bone marrow transplant. The V gene is TRBV5-1, the J gene TRBJ2-5, with a weak D call TRBD1 (5 bases). This specimen was CD4+ T cells from blood, taken before the transplant. Here the CDR3 DNA reads TGCGCCAGCAGCTTGGGAGTGGGGCTACAAGAGACCCAGTACTTC. This encodes CASSLGVGLQETQYF.